Following are 4 T cell receptor beta chains from one sample sequenced in a study of cytomegalovirus exposure and HLA in healthy donors. It was with 60 Vbeta and 13 Jbeta primers that the PCR ran. Measured with immunoSEQ multiplex PCR; TCRdb has only the in-frame clones, and not every one. The data show around 150,000 clones, about 80% seen once. Sequenced material: PBMCs. All receptors derive from a man aged 40-55 years in good health and CMV-seropositive.

The J gene is TRBJ1-5, the V gene TRBV15; the D gene is possibly TRBD1 (6 bases). This CDR3 spans 15 amino acids. The germline gives CDR1 LNHNV, CDR2 YYDKDF (reference sequence). The ends were cut back, 3 bases at V and 2 bases at J, with 11 bases in the middle. CDR3 DNA: TGTGCCACCAGCAGGCAGGGGAAGGGCAATCAGCCCCAGCATTTT. Protein product: CATSRQGKGNQPQHF.

This chain links TRBV6-4 with TRBJ2-1; 10 bases are a match to TRBD2. Looked up from germline, CDR1 is MRHNA and CDR2 is SNTAGT. The CDR3 spans 16 residues. Trimming cost V 3 bases and J 6 bases; bases outside gene matches: 8. CDR3 nucleotide sequence: TGTGCCAGCAGTGATAGTCCTAGCGGGGGAGGCAATGAGCAGTTCTTC. Translation: CASSDSPSGGGNEQFF.

V and J are TRBV6-5 and TRBJ1-1, with D unclear. The CDR3 is made up of 14 amino acids. Per germline, CDR1 MNHEY and CDR2 SVGAGI. Deletions cut 6 bases from V and 4 bases from J, with 15 bases between. CDR3 coding DNA: TGTGCCAGCAGCCGCGAGAGGAAATCCACTGAAGCTTTCTTT. It specifies CASSRERKSTEAFF.

The chain has TRBV19 and TRBJ2-7; TRBD2 matches at 9 bases. Germline V gene data show CDR1 as LNHDA and CDR2 as SQIVND (reference sequence). V was clipped by 4 bases and J by 4 bases; unmatched bases: 11. The CDR3 length is 16 residues. The CDR3 spells CASSSRSGSLFYEQYF. DNA of the CDR3: TGTGCCAGTAGTAGCCGTAGCGGGAGTCTTTTTTACGAGCAGTACTTC. Full variable domain (rest looked up from reference TRBV19 and TRBJ2-7): DGGITQSPKYLFRKEGQNVTLSCEQNLNHDAMYWYRQDPGQGLRLIYYSQIVNDFQKGDIAEGYSVSREKKESFPLTVTSAQKNPTAFYLCASSSRSGSLFYEQYFGPGTRLTVT.